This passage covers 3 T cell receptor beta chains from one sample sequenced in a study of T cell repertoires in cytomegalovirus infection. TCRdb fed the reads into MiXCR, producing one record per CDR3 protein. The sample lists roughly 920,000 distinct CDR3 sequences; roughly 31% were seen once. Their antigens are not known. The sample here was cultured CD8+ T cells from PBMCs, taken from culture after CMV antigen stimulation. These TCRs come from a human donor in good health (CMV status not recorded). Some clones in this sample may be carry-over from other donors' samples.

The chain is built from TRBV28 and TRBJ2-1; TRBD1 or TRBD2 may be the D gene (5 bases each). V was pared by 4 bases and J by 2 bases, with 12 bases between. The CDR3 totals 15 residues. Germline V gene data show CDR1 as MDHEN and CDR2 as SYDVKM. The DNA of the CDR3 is TGTGCCAGCAGTTCCCCGGGGCTGACCTACAATGAGCAGTTCTTC. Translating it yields CASSSPGLTYNEQFF.

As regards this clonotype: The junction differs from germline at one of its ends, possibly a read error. The CDR3: CVSRTGRTEAFF. CDR3 coding DNA: TGTGTCAGTAGGACAGGGAGGACTGAAGCTTTCTTT. This chain joins TRBV19 and TRBJ1-1; TRBD1 matches at 8 bases. Germline V CDR1 and CDR2: LNHDA, SQIVND (reference sequence). The CDR3 totals 12 residues.

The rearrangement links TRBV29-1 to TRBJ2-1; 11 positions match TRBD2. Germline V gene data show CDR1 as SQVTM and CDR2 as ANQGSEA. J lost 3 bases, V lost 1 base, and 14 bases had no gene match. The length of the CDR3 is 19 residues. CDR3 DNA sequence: TGCAGCGTTGAAGGGGGGAGACTAGCGGGGCGGATCCTCTACAATGAGCAGTTCTTC. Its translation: CSVEGGRLAGRILYNEQFF.